This T cell receptor (beta chain) was obtained from a study of cytomegalovirus exposure and HLA in healthy donors. Findings of the study overall: A list of roughly 180 TCR beta chains associated with cytomegalovirus was given. A later analysis linked a missense DCLRE1C variant to TCR beta V- and J-gene trimming.

Both 60 Vbeta primers and 13 Jbeta primers went into the PCR. Profiling relied on immunoSEQ multiplex PCR, and the TCRdb table lists in-frame clones only, not all of them. The sample lists 150,000 to 200,000 clones; around 76% were seen once. This clone came up a few times. Antigen specificity is unknown. The V gene's germline CDR1 is MNHEY and CDR2 SMNVEV (reference sequence). The V end lost 6 bases, the J end lost 1 base, and 13 bases lay between the germline ends. The CDR3 contains 15 residues. This clonotype was sampled from a female donor in good health and CMV-seronegative. The rearrangement joins TRBV27 to TRBJ2-4; possibly TRBD2 for D (5 bases). Sequencing was carried out using PBMCs. The CDR3 DNA follows: TGTGCCAGCAGCCAGAGGGCAAACGCCAAAAACATTCAGTACTTC. Encoded protein: CASSQRANAKNIQYF.